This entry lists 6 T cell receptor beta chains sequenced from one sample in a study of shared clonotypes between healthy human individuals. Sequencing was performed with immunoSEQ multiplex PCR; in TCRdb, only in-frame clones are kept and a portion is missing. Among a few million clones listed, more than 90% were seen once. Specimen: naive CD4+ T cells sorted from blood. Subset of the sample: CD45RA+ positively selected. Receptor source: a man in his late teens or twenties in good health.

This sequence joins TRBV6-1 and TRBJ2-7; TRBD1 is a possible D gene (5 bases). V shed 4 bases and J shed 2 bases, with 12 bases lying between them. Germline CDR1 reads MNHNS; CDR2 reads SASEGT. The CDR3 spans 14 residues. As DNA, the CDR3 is TGTGCCAGCAGTGCTGCGGACATGCCCTACGAGCAGTACTTC. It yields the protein CASSAADMPYEQYF.

Here the CDR3 reads CSVGTNLGETQYF. The CDR3 nucleotides are TGCAGCGTTGGGACAAACCTGGGGGAGACCCAGTACTTC. The V and J genes are TRBV29-1 and TRBJ2-5, with D possibly TRBD1 on 5 matching bases. Germline values: CDR1 SQVTM, CDR2 ANQGSEA. The germline V and J ends were trimmed by 4 bases and 5 bases, with 14 bases remaining between them. This CDR3 has 13 amino acids. Full variable domain (missing parts from reference TRBV29-1 and TRBJ2-5): SAVISQKPSRDICQRGTSLTIQCQVDSQVTMMFWYRQQPGQSLTLIATANQGSEATYESGFVIDKFPISRPNLTFSTLTVSNMSPEDSSIYLCSVGTNLGETQYFGPGTRLLVL.

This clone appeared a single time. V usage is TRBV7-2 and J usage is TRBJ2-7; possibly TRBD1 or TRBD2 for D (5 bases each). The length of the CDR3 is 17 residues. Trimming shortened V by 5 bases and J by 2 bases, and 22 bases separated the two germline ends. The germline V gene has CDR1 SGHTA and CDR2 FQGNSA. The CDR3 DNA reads TGTGCCAGCAGCCTCAATCCCAGAAGAGGGACCGCCTACGAGCAGTACTTC. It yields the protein CASSLNPRRGTAYEQYF.

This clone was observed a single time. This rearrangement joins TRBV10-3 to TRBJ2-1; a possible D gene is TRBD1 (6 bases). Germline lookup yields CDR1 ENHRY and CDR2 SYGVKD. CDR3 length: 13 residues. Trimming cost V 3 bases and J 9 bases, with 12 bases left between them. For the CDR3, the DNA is TGTGCCATCAGTGATCCAGGGGACGGTGAGCAGTTCTTC. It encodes CAISDPGDGEQFF.

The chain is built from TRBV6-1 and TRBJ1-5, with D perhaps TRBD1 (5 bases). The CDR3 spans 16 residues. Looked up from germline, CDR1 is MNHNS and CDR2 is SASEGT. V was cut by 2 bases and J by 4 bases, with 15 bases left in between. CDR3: CASSETGGTVNQPQHF. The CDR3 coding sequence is TGTGCCAGCAGTGAAACGGGGGGAACAGTTAATCAGCCCCAGCATTTT.

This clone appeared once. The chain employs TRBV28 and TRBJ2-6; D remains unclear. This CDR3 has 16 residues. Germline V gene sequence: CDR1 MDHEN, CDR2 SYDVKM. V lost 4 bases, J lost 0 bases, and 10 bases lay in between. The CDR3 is CASSSGVTSGANVLTF. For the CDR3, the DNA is TGTGCCAGCAGTTCTGGAGTGACCTCTGGGGCCAACGTCCTGACTTTC.